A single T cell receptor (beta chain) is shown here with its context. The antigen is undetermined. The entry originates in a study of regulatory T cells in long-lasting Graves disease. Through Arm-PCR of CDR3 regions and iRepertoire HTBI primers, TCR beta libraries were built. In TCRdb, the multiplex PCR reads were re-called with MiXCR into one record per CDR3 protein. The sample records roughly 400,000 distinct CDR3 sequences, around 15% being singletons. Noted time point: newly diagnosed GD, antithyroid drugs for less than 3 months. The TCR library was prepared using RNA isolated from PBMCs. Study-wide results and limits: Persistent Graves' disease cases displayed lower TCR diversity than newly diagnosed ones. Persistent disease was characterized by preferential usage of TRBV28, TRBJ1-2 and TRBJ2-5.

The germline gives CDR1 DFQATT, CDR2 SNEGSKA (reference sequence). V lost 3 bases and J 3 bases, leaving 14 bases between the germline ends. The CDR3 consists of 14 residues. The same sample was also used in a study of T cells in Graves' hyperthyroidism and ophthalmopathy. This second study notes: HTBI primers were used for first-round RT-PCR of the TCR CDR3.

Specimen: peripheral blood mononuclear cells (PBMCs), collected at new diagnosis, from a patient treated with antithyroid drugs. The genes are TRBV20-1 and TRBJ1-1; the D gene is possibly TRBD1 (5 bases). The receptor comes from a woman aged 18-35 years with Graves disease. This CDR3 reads CSASRVRGYTEAFF. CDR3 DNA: TGCAGTGCTAGCAGGGTGAGGGGATACACTGAAGCTTTCTTT.